One and the same sample provided the 7 T cell receptor beta chains below, sequenced in a study of tumor-infiltrating lymphocytes in primary liver carcinoma. A primer matching the constant region was used to make TCR beta cDNA from 450 to 500 ng of total RNA. Slightly modified ARM-PCR served as the procedure for the TCR beta libraries. These libraries came from three rounds of nested multiplex PCR. Use of TRBV1-TRBV30 forward primers with a C-beta reverse primer characterized the first two PCR rounds, which lasted about 9 cycles each. TCRdb reanalysed the multiplex PCR reads using MiXCR and keeps one entry per CDR3 protein. Of approximately 340,000 distinct CDR3 sequences detected, about 65% appear once; the ten largest clones hold roughly 6%. Germline DNA was also extracted, with blood RNA taken from unsorted whole blood. The sample was peripheral blood. The origin of the receptors is a middle-aged man with primary liver carcinoma and hepatitis B virus infection.

Remarks on this clonotype: A junction end diverges from the germline sequence, so it may reflect a read error. The V call is TRBV6-1, the J call TRBJ2-1; D gene ambiguous. The CDR3 is made up of 13 amino acids. Per the germline V gene, CDR1 is MNHNS and CDR2 is SASEGT. In nucleotides, the CDR3 is TGTGCCAGCATGCTTAATCAACATAATGAGCAGTTATTC. Protein: CASMLNQHNEQLF.

Worth noting for this clonotype: This could be a read error, since a much larger clone is one nucleotide away. This chain's CDR3 is CASSQFSRNTEGFF. The CDR3 nucleotides read TGCGCCAGCAGCCAATTTTCCCGAAACACTGAAGGTTTCTTT. The rearrangement links TRBV4-1 to TRBJ1-1; no firm D call. This CDR3 region has 14 residues. Germline CDR1 reads MGHRA; CDR2 reads YSYEKL.

Points on this clonotype: The junction does not match germline at one end; this may be a read error. V usage is TRBV5-6 and J usage is TRBJ1-1; D not resolved. There are 13 residues in the CDR3. Germline values: CDR1 SGHDT, CDR2 YYEEEE. This CDR3 reads CASSLSPNTEALF. In DNA form, the CDR3 reads TGTGCCAGCAGCTTGAGTCCGAACACTGAAGCTCTCTTT.

The sample holds many counts of this clonotype. The rearrangement links TRBV6-6 to TRBJ2-7; weak D call: TRBD2 (6 bases). In germline, CDR1 is MNHNY, CDR2 SVGAGI (reference sequence). V lost 5 bases and J lost 0, with 11 bases in between. The CDR3 spans 14 residues. CDR3: CASSGGANSYEQYF. DNA of the CDR3: TGTGCCAGCAGTGGCGGGGCGAACTCCTACGAGCAGTACTTC.

On this clonotype itself: A much larger clone differs by one base, so this may be a read error. The V and J genes are TRBV6-2 or TRBV6-3 and TRBJ2-2; D remains unclear. The CDR3 loop spans 13 amino acids. CDR1 and CDR2 from the germline V gene are MNHEY and SVGEGT. The CDR3 spells CACSYPNTGELFF. As DNA, the CDR3 is TGTGCCTGCAGTTATCCGAACACCGGGGAGCTGTTTTTT.

The chain couples TRBV29-1 to TRBJ1-1; D is unclear. Germline V gene data show CDR1 as SQVTM and CDR2 as ANQGSEA. The CDR3 totals 12 residues. Trimming pared 4 bases from V and 4 bases from J, leaving 10 bases between. DNA for the CDR3: TGCAGCGTTGTCCGAAGGCTCACTGAAGCTTTCTTT. Residues: CSVVRRLTEAFF. Full variable domain (rest looked up from reference TRBV29-1 and TRBJ1-1): SAVISQKPSRDICQRGTSLTIQCQVDSQVTMMFWYRQQPGQSLTLIATANQGSEATYESGFVIDKFPISRPNLTFSTLTVSNMSPEDSSIYLCSVVRRLTEAFFGQGTRLTVV.

The chain links TRBV6-5 to TRBJ2-5; 9 bases are a match to TRBD1. Unmatched junction bases numbered 5, after V lost 4 bases and J lost 5 bases. The CDR3 is 14 residues long. Germline loops: CDR1 MNHEY, CDR2 SVGAGI. This CDR3 is CASSWGQGDETQYF. The CDR3 DNA reads as TGTGCCAGCAGTTGGGGACAGGGCGACGAGACCCAGTACTTC.